These 14 T cell receptor beta chains were all obtained from the same sample, sequenced in a study of shared clonotypes between healthy human individuals. Repertoires were generated with immunoSEQ multiplex PCR, while TCRdb's copy carries only in-frame clones and drops some. This sample has 450,000 or so clones; 70% to 80% occur once, and the top ten carry around 12%. The sequenced sample was PBMCs. The receptors shown here come from a woman aged 40 to 50 in good health. Some clones in this sample may be carry-over from other donors' samples.

The CDR3 is CATSSTLTGLYIYEQYF. The CDR3 bases are TGTGCCACCAGCTCGACCTTGACCGGGCTATACATCTACGAGCAGTACTTC. The chain recombines TRBV15 with TRBJ2-7; D gene ambiguous. The germline V gene encodes CDR1 LNHNV and CDR2 YYDKDF (reference sequence). CDR3 length: 17 residues. V was cut by 5 bases and J by 3 bases, with 23 bases left in between. Together with reference TRBV15 and TRBJ2-7, the CDR3 gives the full variable domain: DAMVIQNPRYQVTQFGKPVTLSCSQTLNHNVMYWYQQKSSQAPKLLFHYYDKDFNNEADTPDNFQSRRPNTSFCFLDIRSPGLGDTAMYLCATSSTLTGLYIYEQYFGPGTRLTVT.

For this clone: Mismatch with germline at one junction end may stem from a read error. The rearrangement uses TRBV6-1 and TRBJ2-6; D perhaps matches TRBD1 (6 bases). Germline V gene sequence: CDR1 MNHNS, CDR2 SASEGT. The CDR3 is 15 amino acids. The CDR3, as DNA: TGTGCCAGCAGTGGGGACAACTCTGAGGCCAACGTCCTGACTTTC. It encodes CASSGDNSEANVLTF.

This chain connects TRBV13 to TRBJ1-2; tentative D call: TRBD1 (6 bases). Trimming left V 4 bases short and J 0 bases short, with 9 bases between. The CDR3 consists of 14 residues. The V gene's germline CDR1 is PRHDT and CDR2 FYEKMQ (reference sequence). As DNA, the CDR3 is TGTGCCAGCAGCTGGACAGAGACTAACTATGGCTACACCTTC. Residues: CASSWTETNYGYTF.

The chain joins TRBV7-8 to TRBJ1-4, with TRBD1 as a possible D gene (6 bases). Germline CDR1 and CDR2: SGHVS and FQNEAQ. Trimming pared 3 bases from V and 5 bases from J, leaving 10 bases between. This CDR3 region has 14 residues. The CDR3 loop is CASSLDRFNEKLFF. CDR3 nucleotides: TGTGCCAGCAGCTTGGACAGATTCAATGAAAAACTGTTTTTT.

In DNA, the CDR3 is TGTGCCAGCAGCCTTCAGGGAGGCACAGATACGCAGTATTTT. This sequence encodes CASSLQGGTDTQYF. V gene TRBV2 combines with J gene TRBJ2-3; TRBD1 or TRBD2 may be the D gene (5 bases each). Per germline, CDR1 SNHLY and CDR2 FYNNEI. The CDR3 is made up of 14 amino acids. The V gene lost 6 bases and the J gene lost 1 base, with 11 bases spanning the gap.

The chain joins TRBV25-1 to TRBJ1-3; tentative D call: TRBD1 (6 bases). Per the germline V gene, CDR1 is MGHDK and CDR2 is SYGVNS. Trimming shortened V by 6 bases and J by 0 bases, and 12 bases separated the two germline ends. This CDR3 region has 15 residues. This chain's CDR3 is CASSWGQRSGNTIYF. The CDR3 coding sequence is TGTGCCAGCAGCTGGGGACAACGCTCTGGAAACACCATATATTTT. The whole variable domain, filled in from reference TRBV25-1 and TRBJ1-3, reads EADIYQTPRYLVIGTGKKITLECSQTMGHDKMYWYQQDPGMELHLIHYSYGVNSTEKGDLSSESTVSRIRTEHFPLTLESARPSHTSQYLCASSWGQRSGNTIYFGEGSWLTVV.

This clone was observed once. This sequence joins TRBV19 and TRBJ2-5, with D maybe TRBD2 (6 bases). The CDR3 runs to 14 residues. The V and J ends lost 8 bases and 7 bases respectively, with 20 bases between them. The germline gives CDR1 LNHDA, CDR2 SQIVND (reference sequence). CDR3 protein: CASSNSGPAGTQYF. In nucleotides, the CDR3 is TGTGCCAGTTCTAACTCGGGCCCAGCGGGGACCCAGTACTTC.

The gene calls are TRBV4-1 and TRBJ2-5; 8 bases map to TRBD2. There are 15 residues in the CDR3. Germline V gene data show CDR1 as MGHRA and CDR2 as YSYEKL. V was clipped by 4 bases and J by 4 bases; unmatched bases: 8. CDR3 residues: CASSRSGSHGETQYF. DNA of the CDR3: TGCGCCAGCAGCCGGAGCGGGAGCCACGGAGAGACCCAGTACTTC.

This clone was counted a few times. The chain joins TRBV5-1 to TRBJ1-3; D is perhaps TRBD1 (6 bases). Germline loops: CDR1 SGHRS, CDR2 YFSETQ. V was trimmed by 0 bases and J by 1 base, leaving 11 bases between them. This CDR3 has 16 amino acids. CDR3 sequence (DNA): TGCGCCAGCAGCTTGGCCACCGGGACATCTGGAAACACCATATATTTT. This gives the protein CASSLATGTSGNTIYF.

This clone was found once. This sequence joins TRBV5-4 and TRBJ1-6; the D gene is possibly TRBD1 (6 bases). V lost 0 bases to trimming and J lost 5 bases, with 6 bases between them. The germline gives CDR1 SGHNT, CDR2 YYREEE (reference sequence). The CDR3 is 14 amino acids. The CDR3 loop is CASSLEGDNSPLHF. The CDR3 coding sequence is TGTGCCAGCAGCTTGGAGGGGGATAATTCACCCCTCCACTTT.

The chain joins TRBV10-1 to TRBJ2-3; no clear D. Germline V lookup: CDR1 WNHNN, CDR2 SYGVQD (reference sequence). This CDR3 spans 13 amino acids. V was shortened by 8 bases and J by 0 bases, with 9 bases between the two germline ends. In DNA form, the CDR3 reads TGCGCCAGCGGGGTTACTAGCACAGATACGCAGTATTTT. As protein: CASGVTSTDTQYF.

This clone is a singleton in its sample. This chain connects TRBV7-2 to TRBJ2-7; TRBD2 matches at 9 bases. In germline, CDR1 is SGHTA, CDR2 FQGNSA. V shed 5 bases and J 6 bases; nucleotides not matched to a gene: 8. The CDR3 runs to 14 residues. CDR3 sequence (DNA): TGTGCCAGCAGCCCCGCGGGAGGGGCCGGCGAGCAGTACTTC. This encodes CASSPAGGAGEQYF.

This chain's CDR3 is CASSLANPDTQYF. CDR3 nucleotide sequence: TGTGCCAGCAGCTTGGCCAACCCAGATACGCAGTATTTT. The chain has TRBV5-4 and TRBJ2-3; D is uncertain. V was pared by 0 bases and J by 4 bases, with 6 bases between. In germline, CDR1 is SGHNT, CDR2 YYREEE (reference sequence). CDR3 length equals 13 residues.

Only one count was recorded for this clone. A far larger clone is just one base off, so this is likely a read error. The V and J genes are TRBV2 and TRBJ1-1; no definite D call. The CDR3 spans 14 residues. Looked up from germline, CDR1 is SNHLY and CDR2 is FYNNEI. CDR3 protein: CGSIYLWANTEAFF. For the CDR3, the DNA is TGTGGCAGCATCTATTTGTGGGCGAACACTGAAGCTTTCTTT. The full variable domain, in which reference TRBV2 and TRBJ1-1 provide the parts outside the CDR3, is EPEVTQTPSHQVTQMGQEVILRCVPISNHLYFYWYRQILGQKVEFLVSFYNNEISEKSEIFDDQFSVERPDGSNFTLKIRSTKLEDSAMYFCGSIYLWANTEAFFGQGTRLTVV.